Below, 32 T cell receptor beta chains from the same sample are listed, as sequenced in a study of T cell responses to AZD1222 COVID-19 vaccine. Method: immunoSEQ multiplex PCR; TCRdb's copy keeps in-frame clones and lacks some. The sample shows roughly 120,000 clones, about 90% of them seen only once. The sequencing here drew on peripheral blood, taken on day 0 of AZD1222 vaccination. These receptors were obtained from an adult in good health.

The J gene is TRBJ1-3, the V gene TRBV9, with D hard to call. Trimming took off 0 bases at V and 4 bases at J, with 8 bases between the two ends. Germline CDR1 is SGDLS and CDR2 is YYNGEE. CDR3 length: 14 amino acids. The CDR3 reads CASSVGVAGNTIYF. As DNA, the CDR3 is TGTGCCAGCAGCGTAGGGGTCGCGGGAAACACCATATATTTT.

V is TRBV28 and J is TRBJ1-2; D call uncertain. CDR3 length equals 15 residues. Germline CDR1 is MDHEN and CDR2 is SYDVKM. Trimming shortened V by 6 bases and J by 6 bases, and 20 bases separated the two germline ends. Here the CDR3 reads CASRRTMGRVDGYTF. DNA of the CDR3: TGTGCCAGCAGACGCACAATGGGTCGGGTCGATGGCTACACCTTC.

V is TRBV9 and J is TRBJ1-1; D gene unclear. The V end was cut by 3 bases, the J end by 0 bases, with 12 bases between. The CDR3 runs to 15 residues. Germline V gene lookup returns CDR1 SGDLS and CDR2 YYNGEE. In DNA, the CDR3 is TGTGCCAGCAGCGAGGGAGTATCGGTGAACACTGAAGCTTTCTTT. Protein product: CASSEGVSVNTEAFF.

The chain employs TRBV15 and TRBJ1-3; D uncertain. Germline lookup yields CDR1 LNHNV and CDR2 YYDKDF (reference sequence). V dropped 1 base and J dropped 0 bases, with 7 bases sitting between them. This CDR3 is built from 15 residues. The CDR3 DNA is TGTGCCACCAGCAGAGTCGATGACTCTGGAAACACCATATATTTT. It codes for CATSRVDDSGNTIYF. The whole variable domain, filled in from reference TRBV15 and TRBJ1-3, reads DAMVIQNPRYQVTQFGKPVTLSCSQTLNHNVMYWYQQKSSQAPKLLFHYYDKDFNNEADTPDNFQSRRPNTSFCFLDIRSPGLGDTAMYLCATSRVDDSGNTIYFGEGSWLTVV.

The rearrangement joins TRBV9 to TRBJ2-1; a possible D gene is TRBD2 (6 bases). The CDR3 is 14 amino acids. CDR1 and CDR2 (germline): SGDLS, YYNGEE. V shed 3 bases and J shed 9 bases, with 16 bases lying between them. The CDR3 DNA follows: TGTGCCAGCAGCGCGTCCAGCTCGGGAGTTGAGCAGTTCTTC. Its protein product is CASSASSSGVEQFF.

The CDR3 DNA follows: TGTGCCAGCTCACCAAGTTTAGAAGCTTTCTTT. This sequence encodes CASSPSLEAFF. This rearrangement joins TRBV18 to TRBJ1-1; no clear D. There are 11 residues in the CDR3. CDR1 KGHSH and CDR2 LQKENI come from the germline V gene. The V and J ends lost 2 bases and 8 bases respectively, with 6 bases between them.

The chain employs TRBV7-8 and TRBJ1-1; no clear D. Germline CDR1 is SGHVS and CDR2 is FQNEAQ. The V and J ends lost 6 bases and 6 bases respectively, with 2 bases between them. CDR3 size: 9 residues. Written as DNA, the CDR3 is TGTGCCAGCAGTCCTGAAGCTTTCTTT. This translates into CASSPEAFF.

The chain recombines TRBV6-4 with TRBJ1-3, with TRBD1 matching 7 bases. Trimming removed 6 bases from V and 4 bases from J; junction bases left unmatched: 9. From germline, CDR1 is MRHNA and CDR2 SNTAGT. The CDR3 has 15 amino acids. The CDR3 bases are TGTGCCAGCAGGGGGACAGAAGCACAGGGAAACACCATATATTTT. It translates to CASRGTEAQGNTIYF.

The chain has TRBV6-1 and TRBJ1-6; no reliable D call. The CDR3 covers 14 residues. V was shortened by 0 bases and J by 10 bases, with 10 bases between the two germline ends. From germline, CDR1 is MNHNS and CDR2 SASEGT. CDR3 sequence reads: CASSEASVDSPLHF. The CDR3 DNA reads TGTGCCAGCAGTGAAGCGTCCGTGGACTCACCCCTCCACTTT.

J is TRBJ2-3 and V is TRBV11-2; D may match TRBD1 or TRBD2 (6 bases each). V lost 3 bases and J lost 4, with 8 bases in between. Germline V gene lookup returns CDR1 SGHAT and CDR2 FQNNGV. The CDR3 has 13 residues. CDR3 loop: CASSFGGPDTQYF. For the CDR3, the DNA is TGTGCCAGCAGCTTCGGGGGCCCAGATACGCAGTATTTT.

Details on this clone: The junction departs from the called germline gene at one end, perhaps through a read error. The genes are TRBV19 and TRBJ1-5; D uncertain. The CDR3 length is 15 residues. CDR1 is LNHDA and CDR2 is SQIVND in the germline V gene (reference sequence). CDR3 region: CASRIGRDSNQPQHF. The CDR3 DNA reads as TGTGCCAGTAGAATAGGGAGGGATAGCAATCAGCCCCAGCATTTT.

V and J are TRBV30 and TRBJ1-1; D uncertain. The CDR3 is 12 residues long. The V end was cut by 6 bases, the J end by 0 bases, with 8 bases between. Germline V gene lookup returns CDR1 GTSNPN and CDR2 SVGIG (reference sequence). Here the CDR3 DNA reads TGTGCCTGCCTACACCTGAACACTGAAGCTTTCTTT. This translates into CACLHLNTEAFF. The full variable domain, its missing parts supplied by reference TRBV30 and TRBJ1-1, is SQTIHQWPATLVQPVGSPLSLECTVEGTSNPNLYWYRQAAGRGLQLLFYSVGIGQISSEVPQNLSASRPQDRQFILSSKKLLLSDSGFYLCACLHLNTEAFFGQGTRLTVV.

The chain has TRBV19 and TRBJ1-6, with TRBD1 matching over 7 bases. From germline, CDR1 is LNHDA and CDR2 SQIVND (reference sequence). Trimming removed 10 bases from V and 8 bases from J; junction bases left unmatched: 8. The CDR3 extends over 13 amino acids. The CDR3 nucleotides read TGTGCCACCAACGACAGGGTGGATTCACCCCTCCACTTT. Translation: CATNDRVDSPLHF.

The V call is TRBV7-8, the J call TRBJ1-3, with D unresolved. CDR3 length: 13 residues. Germline CDR1 and CDR2: SGHVS and FQNEAQ. The germline V and J ends were trimmed by 5 bases and 7 bases, with 12 bases remaining between them. This chain's CDR3 is CASSQTGGNTIYF. DNA for the CDR3: TGTGCCAGCAGCCAAACCGGAGGGAACACCATATATTTT.

In its sample, this clone was seen once. This chain links TRBV24-1 with TRBJ2-2, with unresolved D. The CDR3 has 13 amino acids. Trimming pared 7 bases from V and 0 bases from J, leaving 5 bases between. CDR1 and CDR2 from the germline V gene are KGHDR and SFDVKD. In DNA, the CDR3 is TGTGCCACCAGGGATCCGAACACCGGGGAGCTGTTTTTT. Protein: CATRDPNTGELFF.

The chain is built from TRBV7-9 and TRBJ2-7; 8 nucleotides agree with TRBD1. CDR3 length: 14 amino acids. Trimming removed 6 bases from V and 5 bases from J; junction bases left unmatched: 9. CDR1 and CDR2 (germline): SEHNR, FQNEAQ (reference sequence). The chain's CDR3 is CASSPGTGFDEQYF. CDR3 DNA sequence: TGTGCCAGCAGTCCCGGGACAGGTTTCGACGAGCAGTACTTC.

In this sample, this clone turned up once. The chain joins TRBV27 to TRBJ1-4; possibly TRBD1 for D (5 bases). The V gene lost 5 bases and the J gene lost 5 bases, with 18 bases spanning the gap. Per the germline V gene, CDR1 is MNHEY and CDR2 is SMNVEV (reference sequence). The CDR3 contains 16 residues. The CDR3 coding sequence is TGTGCCAGCAGTAGCACCGGGACGGTAATCAATGAAAAACTGTTTTTT. Protein sequence: CASSSTGTVINEKLFF. Drawing the rest from reference TRBV27 and TRBJ1-4, the complete variable domain is EAQVTQNPRYLITVTGKKLTVTCSQNMNHEYMSWYRQDPGLGLRQIYYSMNVEVTDKGDVPEGYKVSRKEKRNFPLILESPSPNQTSLYFCASSSTGTVINEKLFFGSGTQLSVL.

V is TRBV5-4 and J is TRBJ1-2; TRBD1 matches 8 bases. Germline CDR1 and CDR2: SGHNT and YYREEE (reference sequence). Trimming removed 0 bases from V and 9 bases from J; junction bases left unmatched: 7. The CDR3 is made up of 14 amino acids. This chain's CDR3 is CASSLAGTGVRYTF. The CDR3 DNA follows: TGTGCCAGCAGCTTGGCCGGGACAGGCGTACGCTACACCTTC.

The chain combines TRBV15 with TRBJ1-3; the D gene is possibly TRBD1 (6 bases). This CDR3 region has 14 residues. The V and J ends lost 5 bases and 4 bases respectively, with 12 bases between them. Per the germline V gene, CDR1 is LNHNV and CDR2 is YYDKDF (reference sequence). CDR3 sequence (DNA): TGTGCCACCAGCTCTACAGGGTCAGGAAACACCATATATTTT. Translating it yields CATSSTGSGNTIYF. The complete variable domain, with remaining parts taken from reference TRBV15 and TRBJ1-3, reads DAMVIQNPRYQVTQFGKPVTLSCSQTLNHNVMYWYQQKSSQAPKLLFHYYDKDFNNEADTPDNFQSRRPNTSFCFLDIRSPGLGDTAMYLCATSSTGSGNTIYFGEGSWLTVV.

This clone was detected only once. This chain connects TRBV10-2 to TRBJ2-3, with 11 positions matching TRBD2. This CDR3 region has 16 residues. V was pared by 8 bases and J by 2 bases, with 9 bases of the junction left unmatched. Germline V gene lookup returns CDR1 WSHSY and CDR2 SAAADI. CDR3 nucleotide sequence: TGCGCCAGCTCCGTGACTAGCGGGACCATCACAGATACGCAGTATTTT. Translated: CASSVTSGTITDTQYF.

The rearrangement joins TRBV11-2 to TRBJ2-1, with 10 bases matching TRBD2. Germline-derived CDR1 and CDR2 are SGHAT and FQNNGV. The J segment lost 9 bases and the V segment lost 4 bases, leaving 12 bases of the junction unmatched. The CDR3 length is 16 residues. The CDR3 sequence: CASSSPRLAGRSEQFF. DNA for the CDR3: TGTGCCAGCAGCTCCCCGAGACTAGCGGGTAGAAGTGAGCAGTTCTTC.

The CDR3 region has the DNA TGTGCCAGCAGCCTAAAGGGTGAGACCCAGTACTTC. Protein: CASSLKGETQYF. The chain couples TRBV12-3 or TRBV12-4 to TRBJ2-5, with D unclear. This CDR3 spans 12 amino acids. V was pared by 6 bases and J by 5 bases, with 10 bases between.

V gene TRBV11-3 combines with J gene TRBJ1-1; the match to TRBD1 covers 7 bases. With 5 bases clipped from V and 3 bases from J, the junction kept 6 bases outside the gene matches. The CDR3 runs 14 residues. Germline CDR1 is SGHNT and CDR2 is YENEEA. The CDR3 here is CASSLGGKDTEAFF. DNA for the CDR3: TGTGCCAGCAGCCTAGGGGGCAAGGACACTGAAGCTTTCTTT.

The chain has TRBV28 and TRBJ1-2; TRBD1 matches 9 bases. The CDR3 is 15 residues long. Trimming removed 5 bases from V and 3 bases from J; junction bases left unmatched: 7. CDR1 is MDHEN and CDR2 is SYDVKM in the germline V gene. The CDR3 coding sequence is TGTGCCAGCAGTATCGGGACAGGGCCCTACTATGGCTACACCTTC. It is translated as CASSIGTGPYYGYTF.

The chain combines TRBV6-5 with TRBJ2-7; TRBD1 matches at 9 bases. Looked up from germline, CDR1 is MNHEY and CDR2 is SVGAGI. This CDR3 comprises 15 residues. The V gene end was trimmed by 2 bases and the J gene end by 5 bases; junction bases not matched to a gene: 7. The CDR3 bases are TGTGCCAGCAGTTACGGGCGGGGACAGGGCCACGAGCAGTACTTC. This sequence encodes CASSYGRGQGHEQYF.

This clone was counted a few times. The V gene is TRBV15, the J gene TRBJ2-5, with 8 bases fitting TRBD1. J lost 4 bases, V lost 1 base, and 5 bases had no gene match. CDR3 length equals 15 residues. Per the germline V gene, CDR1 is LNHNV and CDR2 is YYDKDF (reference sequence). The CDR3 reads CATSRGQGSGETQYF. CDR3 DNA sequence: TGTGCCACCAGCAGAGGACAGGGGAGCGGAGAGACCCAGTACTTC.

The genes are TRBV5-1 and TRBJ2-5; tentatively, D is TRBD1 (5 bases). The CDR3 consists of 15 residues. Germline V gene data show CDR1 as SGHRS and CDR2 as YFSETQ. Trimming took 0 bases from V and 3 from J, leaving 12 bases between them. The CDR3 region is CASSLGNRREETQYF. The DNA for the CDR3 is TGCGCCAGCAGCTTGGGGAATCGCAGGGAAGAGACCCAGTACTTC. The variable domain in full, completed from reference TRBV5-1 and TRBJ2-5, reads KAGVTQTPRYLIKTRGQQVTLSCSPISGHRSVSWYQQTPGQGLQFLFEYFSETQRNKGNFPGRFSGRQFSNSRSEMNVSTLELGDSALYLCASSLGNRREETQYFGPGTRLLVL.

This chain connects TRBV28 to TRBJ1-2; 7 positions match TRBD1. The CDR3 runs to 13 residues. V gave up 6 bases and J gave up 4 bases; unmatched junction bases: 5. Germline-derived CDR1 and CDR2 are MDHEN and SYDVKM. The CDR3 spells CASSPTGVYGYTF. For the CDR3, the DNA is TGTGCCAGCAGCCCCACAGGGGTCTATGGCTACACCTTC.

The rearrangement uses TRBV5-1 and TRBJ1-5, with a tentative D call TRBD1 (6 bases). Germline CDR1 SGHRS, CDR2 YFSETQ. CDR3 length: 14 amino acids. Trimming took 4 bases from V and 6 from J, leaving 14 bases between them. DNA for the CDR3: TGCGCCAGCAGCCCAGGGGACACCGCTCAGCCCCAGCATTTT. Protein: CASSPGDTAQPQHF.

This clone has a single count. This sequence joins TRBV2 and TRBJ1-1; 7 positions match TRBD1. The length of the CDR3 is 12 residues. Germline V gene lookup returns CDR1 SNHLY and CDR2 FYNNEI. With 10 bases clipped from V and 7 bases from J, the junction kept 9 bases outside the gene matches. The CDR3 nucleotides are TGTGCCAACCTAGGCCGGGACAGTGAAGCTTTCTTT. It codes for CANLGRDSEAFF.

The chain joins TRBV7-3 to TRBJ2-1; D is possibly TRBD1 or TRBD2 (5 bases each). The CDR3 contains 17 residues. The V end was cut by 5 bases, the J end by 0 bases, with 17 bases between. CDR1 is SGHTA and CDR2 is FQGTGA in the germline V gene. The CDR3 spells CASSPGGRVGSYNEQFF. The CDR3 coding sequence is TGTGCCAGCAGCCCAGGAGGCAGGGTAGGCTCCTACAATGAGCAGTTCTTC.

The chain couples TRBV19 to TRBJ1-1; D is uncertain. V dropped 8 bases and J dropped 3 bases, with 7 bases sitting between them. Germline V gives CDR1 LNHDA, CDR2 SQIVND (reference sequence). This CDR3 spans 11 amino acids. The CDR3 DNA sequence: TGTGCCAGTCGCCTGGACACTGAAGCTTTCTTT. This sequence encodes CASRLDTEAFF.